This T cell receptor (beta chain) was obtained from a study of shared clonotypes between healthy human individuals (dated by TCRdb to the early 2020s). About the study as a whole: The cohort included three men and a couple of women between 18 and 49 years of age. Per donor, leukapheresis produced somewhere between about 0.9 and 10 billion PBMCs. Blood TCR repertoires of five healthy adults were deeply sequenced to estimate repertoire size and the extent of clonotype sharing between individuals. Libraries were prepared and TCR repertoires were sequenced by different laboratories using diverse techniques, in order to increase sequencing depth and limit assay-specific biases. For each donor, three plates each were used for CD4 naive and CD4 memory, two plates were used for CD8 naive, and one plate was used for CD8 memory.

About this clone: What antigen it recognizes has not been identified. Within one base of it there is no much larger clone, and no base qualities were kept.

TCR CDR3 regions were amplified from genomic DNA by multiplex PCR using the deep immunoSEQ assay. Extracted genomic DNA from each cell subset was distributed evenly across all wells of several immunoSEQ 96-well plates, and each plate was treated as a replicate. For sorted subsets, approximately 0.2 ug of genomic DNA, equivalent to about 30,000 T cell genomes, went into each replicate PCR. The purified libraries were quantified using a Qubit 3.0 fluorometer, sized with a Bioanalyzer 2100, and then quantified again using the KAPA Library Quantification kit. Every immunoSEQ 96-well plate was sequenced on a separate single-read 150-cycle Illumina NextSeq 550 flow cell. Processing in the source paper ran as follows. Because the immunoSEQ output held only junctional sequences and lacked quality scores, the filtering could not match the filtering applied to full-length reads. Sequences were annotated with PyIR, a Python wrapper for IgBLAST v1.9, using IMGT germline references to assign V/J genes and CDR3. Reads were removed for weak V/J assignments (E-value above 1e-6), missing CDR3, stop codons, out-of-frame junctions, or ambiguous translated residues. V3J clonotypes were defined as sequences sharing the same inferred V gene, J gene, and CDR3 amino acid sequence. To compute the percentage overlap between repertoires, the number of shared unique clonotypes was divided by the size of the smaller repertoire. Repertoire richness was assessed with RTK rarefaction, the Chao1 estimator, and Recon v2.1 estimates of unobserved clonotypes. Generation probabilities for all TCRbeta clonotypes obtained by the gDNA method from a handful of donors were computed using OLGA. The immuneACCESS repertoire file appears here via TCRdb, limited to in-frame rearrangements. These files lack a portion of the clones; in checked studies, under half of the deficit traces to unresolved V genes, and the cause of the others is not known. V and J calls plus clone size are reproduced from that table; the DNA served to infer D and trimming. For this sample the table gives 2 million to 3 million clones, of which approximately 93% were detected only once. The top ten constitute around 0.37% of the sample.

What the work shows at the level of the full study, not this receptor alone: Larger estimated clonotype richness was generally found for naive subsets than for memory subsets. Compared with non-shared clonotypes, the clonotypes found in all four sorted-subset donors had higher generation probabilities. Sampling was limited to blood, and TCR repertoires in tissue likely differ from TCR repertoires in blood. Because the study included a small number of donors, the genetic and exposure-history diversity represented was limited. Sharing across a few donors was observed for approximately 5% of naive CD4, around 3.5% of naive CD8, around 2.5% of memory CD4, and 0.4% of memory CD8 clonotypes. Incomplete sequencing was indicated by rarefaction of sorted-subset datasets, despite the large sequencing depth. Pairwise subsampling indicated that sequencing depth was expected to affect the degree of clonotype sharing among donors.

The donors were healthy, HIV-negative adults with no recently reported acute infections or vaccinations. Only Caucasian adults living in Nashville, Tennessee, USA were represented among the donors. CD4+ T cells were enriched by magnetic negative selection, after which naive cells were positively selected on CD45RA and the negative fraction was taken as the memory subset. After blood collection by leukapheresis, PBMCs were isolated using Ficoll-Histopaque density gradient centrifugation and then cryopreserved in the vapor phase of liquid nitrogen. Analytical flow cytometry was used to check the purity and quantity of every magnetically sorted T cell population. From each sorted fraction, genomic DNA was isolated and quantified by UV absorbance on a Nanodrop 2000c. The clonotype was recovered from a man in his late teens or twenties in good health. Some clones in this sample may be carry-over from other donors' samples. The specimen sequenced was naive CD4+ T cells from PBMCs. Explained via the paper, the cell subset or site label denotes: CD45RA+ positively selected.

For the CDR3, the sequence is CASGDLRNGGTQYF. The DNA is TGTGCCAGCGGGGATCTCAGGAACGGGGGGACCCAGTACTTC. The V and J segments used are TRBV5-5 and TRBJ2-5, and perhaps TRBD2 as D gene, on 6 matching bases. From the cysteine through the phenylalanine, the CDR3 covers 14 amino acids. The sequence is cut down to CDR3 DNA, 42 bases in frame from base 1. V and J lose 7 bases and 7 bases, and a span of 20 bases separates them. In the germline V gene (reference sequence), CDR1 corresponds to SGHKS and CDR2 to YYEKEE.